This TCR beta chain appears in the sequencing data of a study of graft-versus-host responses after intestinal transplantation. Overall study context: The recipients all started with anti-thymocyte globulin induction and then took tacrolimus and steroids for roughly 3 years.

Some clones are missing from TCRdb's copy, which holds only in-frame ones; the method was immunoSEQ multiplex PCR. The sample consists of about 82,000 clones, approximately 90% of them appearing once. This clone was seen just once. Antigen: not known. This CDR3 is built from 13 residues. The germline CDR1 and CDR2 sequences are MNHEY and SMNVEV (reference sequence). The ends were cut back, 6 bases at V and 6 bases at J, with 12 bases in the middle. V usage is TRBV27 and J usage is TRBJ2-1; possible D gene TRBD2, 6 bases. This TCR derives from a human donor who was the organ donor for an intestinal transplant. The sample consisted of unstimulated CD4+ T cells sorted from spleen or lymph node cells, taken before transplant. CDR3 amino acids: CASRGRGANEQFF. CDR3 coding DNA: TGTGCCAGCAGGGGACGCGGGGCCAATGAGCAGTTCTTC.